This entry concerns a single T cell receptor (beta chain). These data originate in a study of blood T cell repertoires in COVID-19. As for the study in general: Both acute and convalescent COVID-19 samples were obtained from the United States, Italy and Spain.

Germline CDR1 is SGHTA and CDR2 is FQGTGA. V was clipped by 5 bases and J by 2 bases; unmatched bases: 9. CDR3 size: 17 residues. Here immunoSEQ multiplex PCR was the method, and the copy in TCRdb shows in-frame clones only, minus some. Among 270,000 or so clones, around 82% were seen once, and the ten largest hold roughly 3%. This chain joins TRBV7-3 and TRBJ2-1, with 10 bases fitting TRBD2. The receptor comes from a young woman with acute or convalescent COVID-19. The sample taken for sequencing was peripheral blood. CDR3 protein: CASSPEPGTSAYNEQFF. The CDR3 bases are TGTGCCAGCAGCCCAGAACCCGGGACTAGCGCCTACAATGAGCAGTTCTTC.